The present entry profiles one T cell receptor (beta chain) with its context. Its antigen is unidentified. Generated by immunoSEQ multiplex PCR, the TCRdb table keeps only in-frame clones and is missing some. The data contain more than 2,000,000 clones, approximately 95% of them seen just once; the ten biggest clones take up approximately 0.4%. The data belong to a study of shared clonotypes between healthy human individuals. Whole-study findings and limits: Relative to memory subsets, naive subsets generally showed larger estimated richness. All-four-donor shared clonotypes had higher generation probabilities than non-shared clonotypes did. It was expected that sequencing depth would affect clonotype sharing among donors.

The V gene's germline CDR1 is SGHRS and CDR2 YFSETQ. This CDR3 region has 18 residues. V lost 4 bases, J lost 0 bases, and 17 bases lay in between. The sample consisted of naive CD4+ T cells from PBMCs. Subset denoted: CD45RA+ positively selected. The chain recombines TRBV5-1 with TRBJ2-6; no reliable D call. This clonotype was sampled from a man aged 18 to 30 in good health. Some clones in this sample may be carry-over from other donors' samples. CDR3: CASSPLGSASSGANVLTF. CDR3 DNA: TGCGCCAGCAGCCCCCTTGGTTCGGCTTCCTCTGGGGCCAACGTCCTGACTTTC.